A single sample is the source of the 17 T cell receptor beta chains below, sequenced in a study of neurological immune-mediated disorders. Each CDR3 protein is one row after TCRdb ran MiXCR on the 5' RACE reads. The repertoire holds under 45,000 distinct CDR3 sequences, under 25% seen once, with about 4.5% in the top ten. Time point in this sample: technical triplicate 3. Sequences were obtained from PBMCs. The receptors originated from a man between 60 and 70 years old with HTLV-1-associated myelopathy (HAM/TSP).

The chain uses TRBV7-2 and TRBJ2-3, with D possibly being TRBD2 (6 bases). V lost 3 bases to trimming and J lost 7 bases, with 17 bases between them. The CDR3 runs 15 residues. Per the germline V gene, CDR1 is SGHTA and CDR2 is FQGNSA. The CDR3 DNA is TGTGCCAGCAGCTTGGGAGGCCCTAGCTCACATACGCAGTATTTT. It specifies CASSLGGPSSHTQYF. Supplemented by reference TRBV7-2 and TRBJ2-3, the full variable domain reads GAGVSQSPSNKVTEKGKDVELRCDPISGHTALYWYRQSLGQGLEFLIYFQGNSAPDKSGLPSDRFSAERTGGSVSTLTIQRTQQEDSAVYLCASSLGGPSSHTQYFGPGTRLTVL.

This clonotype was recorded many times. CDR3 in amino acids: CASGQEIYNEQFF. The CDR3 DNA reads TGTGCCAGCGGACAGGAGATTTACAATGAGCAGTTCTTC. The V gene is TRBV12-3 or TRBV12-4, the J gene TRBJ2-1; 7 bases align to TRBD1. Trimming removed 8 bases from V and 4 bases from J; junction bases left unmatched: 5. The CDR3 totals 13 residues.

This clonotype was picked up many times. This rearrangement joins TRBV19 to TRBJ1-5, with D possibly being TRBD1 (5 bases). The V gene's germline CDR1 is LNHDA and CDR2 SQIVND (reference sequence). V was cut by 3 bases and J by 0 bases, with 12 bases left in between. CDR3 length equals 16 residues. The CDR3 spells CASSIFGTDSNQPQHF. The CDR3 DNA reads TGTGCCAGTAGTATCTTCGGGACGGATAGCAATCAGCCCCAGCATTTT. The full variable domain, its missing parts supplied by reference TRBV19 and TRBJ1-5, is DGGITQSPKYLFRKEGQNVTLSCEQNLNHDAMYWYRQDPGQGLRLIYYSQIVNDFQKGDIAEGYSVSREKKESFPLTVTSAQKNPTAFYLCASSIFGTDSNQPQHFGDGTRLSIL.

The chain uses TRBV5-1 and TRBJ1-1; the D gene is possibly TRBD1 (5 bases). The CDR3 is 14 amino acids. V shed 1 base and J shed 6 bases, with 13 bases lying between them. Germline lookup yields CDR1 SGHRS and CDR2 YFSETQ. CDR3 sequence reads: CASSLRGREAEAFF. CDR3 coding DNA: TGCGCCAGCAGCTTGAGGGGCAGGGAAGCTGAAGCTTTCTTT.

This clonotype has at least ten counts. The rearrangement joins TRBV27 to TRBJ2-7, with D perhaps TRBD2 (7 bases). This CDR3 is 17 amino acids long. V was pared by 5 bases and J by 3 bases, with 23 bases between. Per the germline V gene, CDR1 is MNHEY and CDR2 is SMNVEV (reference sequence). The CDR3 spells CASSPGRGAIPFYEQYF. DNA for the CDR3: TGTGCCAGCAGTCCCGGCCGGGGGGCGATCCCGTTCTACGAGCAGTACTTC.

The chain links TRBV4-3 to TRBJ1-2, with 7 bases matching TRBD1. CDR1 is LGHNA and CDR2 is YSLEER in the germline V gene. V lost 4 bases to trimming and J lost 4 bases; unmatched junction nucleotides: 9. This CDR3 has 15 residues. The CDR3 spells CASSRRPGQSYGYTF. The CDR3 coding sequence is TGCGCCAGCAGCCGTAGGCCGGGACAGAGCTATGGCTACACCTTC.

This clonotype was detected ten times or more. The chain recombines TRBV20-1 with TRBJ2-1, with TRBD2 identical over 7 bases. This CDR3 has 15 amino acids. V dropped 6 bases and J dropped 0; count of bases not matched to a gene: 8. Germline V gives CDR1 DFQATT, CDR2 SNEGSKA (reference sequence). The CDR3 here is CSAKGGASSYNEQFF. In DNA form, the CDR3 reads TGCAGTGCCAAGGGAGGGGCGAGCTCCTACAATGAGCAGTTCTTC.

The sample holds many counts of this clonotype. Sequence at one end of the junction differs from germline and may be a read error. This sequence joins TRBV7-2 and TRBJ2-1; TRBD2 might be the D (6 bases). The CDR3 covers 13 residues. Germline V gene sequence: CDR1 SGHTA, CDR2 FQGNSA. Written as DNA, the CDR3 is TGTGCCAGCACCTACACCCCTGGGGGGACCGCAACCTTC. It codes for CASTYTPGGTATF.

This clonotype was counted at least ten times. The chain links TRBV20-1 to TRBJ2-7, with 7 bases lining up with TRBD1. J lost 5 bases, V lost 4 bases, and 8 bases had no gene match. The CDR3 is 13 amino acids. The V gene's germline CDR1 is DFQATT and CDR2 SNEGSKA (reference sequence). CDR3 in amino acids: CSAKRQGLHEQYF. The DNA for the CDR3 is TGCAGTGCTAAAAGACAGGGCCTCCACGAGCAGTACTTC.

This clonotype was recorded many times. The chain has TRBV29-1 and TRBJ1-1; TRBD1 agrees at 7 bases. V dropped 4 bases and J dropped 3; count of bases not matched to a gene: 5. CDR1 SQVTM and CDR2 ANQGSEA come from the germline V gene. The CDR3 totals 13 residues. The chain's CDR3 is CSVGRGGDTEAFF. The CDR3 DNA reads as TGCAGCGTTGGAAGAGGGGGCGACACTGAAGCTTTCTTT.

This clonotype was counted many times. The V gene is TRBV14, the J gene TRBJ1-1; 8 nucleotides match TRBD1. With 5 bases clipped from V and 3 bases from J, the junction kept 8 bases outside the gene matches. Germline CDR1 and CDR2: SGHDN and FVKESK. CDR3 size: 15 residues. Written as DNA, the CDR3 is TGTGCCAGCAGCAAACGGACAGGGTGGGACACTGAAGCTTTCTTT. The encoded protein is CASSKRTGWDTEAFF. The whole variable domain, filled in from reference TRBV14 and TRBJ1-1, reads EAGVTQFPSHSVIEKGQTVTLRCDPISGHDNLYWYRRVMGKEIKFLLHFVKESKQDESGMPNNRFLAERTGGTYSTLKVQPAELEDSGVYFCASSKRTGWDTEAFFGQGTRLTVV.

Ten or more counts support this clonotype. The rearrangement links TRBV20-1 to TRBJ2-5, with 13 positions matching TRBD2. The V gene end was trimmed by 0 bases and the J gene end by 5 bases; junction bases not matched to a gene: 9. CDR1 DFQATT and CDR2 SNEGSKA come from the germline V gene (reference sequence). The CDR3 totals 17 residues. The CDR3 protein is CSAREPGLAGIEETQYF. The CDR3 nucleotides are TGCAGTGCTAGAGAACCGGGACTAGCGGGAATTGAGGAGACCCAGTACTTC.

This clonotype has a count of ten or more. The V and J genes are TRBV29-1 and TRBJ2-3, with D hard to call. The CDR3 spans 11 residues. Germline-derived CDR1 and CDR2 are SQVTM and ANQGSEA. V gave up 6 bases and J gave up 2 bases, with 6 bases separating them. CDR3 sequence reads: CSVEFTDTQYF. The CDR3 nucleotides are TGCAGCGTAGAATTCACAGATACGCAGTATTTT.

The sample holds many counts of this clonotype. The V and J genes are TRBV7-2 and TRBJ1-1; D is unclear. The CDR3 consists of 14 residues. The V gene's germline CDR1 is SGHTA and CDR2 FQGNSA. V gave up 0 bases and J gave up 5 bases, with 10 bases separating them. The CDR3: CASSLAGPLTEAFF. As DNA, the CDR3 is TGTGCCAGCAGCTTAGCGGGTCCCCTTACTGAAGCTTTCTTT. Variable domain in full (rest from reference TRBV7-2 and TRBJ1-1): GAGVSQSPSNKVTEKGKDVELRCDPISGHTALYWYRQSLGQGLEFLIYFQGNSAPDKSGLPSDRFSAERTGGSVSTLTIQRTQQEDSAVYLCASSLAGPLTEAFFGQGTRLTVV.

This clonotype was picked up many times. This CDR3 is CASSLGGTGAEYGYTF. CDR3 DNA: TGCGCCAGCAGCCTCGGAGGGACAGGCGCTGAATATGGCTACACCTTC. The chain links TRBV5-1 to TRBJ1-2; 8 bases line up with TRBD1. The germline gives CDR1 SGHRS, CDR2 YFSETQ. V lost 4 bases to trimming and J lost 5 bases; unmatched junction nucleotides: 13. The CDR3 covers 16 residues.

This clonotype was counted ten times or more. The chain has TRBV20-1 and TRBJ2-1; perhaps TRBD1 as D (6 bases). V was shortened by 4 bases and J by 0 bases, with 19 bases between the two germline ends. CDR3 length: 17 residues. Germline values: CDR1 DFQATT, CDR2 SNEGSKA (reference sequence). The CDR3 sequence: CSATNDLGTSSYNEQFF. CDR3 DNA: TGCAGTGCTACGAACGACCTAGGGACAAGCTCCTACAATGAGCAGTTCTTC.

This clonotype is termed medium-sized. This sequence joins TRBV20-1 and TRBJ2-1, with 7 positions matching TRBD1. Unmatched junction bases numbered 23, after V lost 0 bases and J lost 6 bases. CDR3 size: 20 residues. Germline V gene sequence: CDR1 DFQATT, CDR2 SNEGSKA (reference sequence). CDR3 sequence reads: CSARDTRDSVVVGRGNEQFF. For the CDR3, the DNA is TGCAGTGCTAGAGATACCCGGGACAGCGTGGTCGTCGGTAGGGGCAATGAGCAGTTCTTC.